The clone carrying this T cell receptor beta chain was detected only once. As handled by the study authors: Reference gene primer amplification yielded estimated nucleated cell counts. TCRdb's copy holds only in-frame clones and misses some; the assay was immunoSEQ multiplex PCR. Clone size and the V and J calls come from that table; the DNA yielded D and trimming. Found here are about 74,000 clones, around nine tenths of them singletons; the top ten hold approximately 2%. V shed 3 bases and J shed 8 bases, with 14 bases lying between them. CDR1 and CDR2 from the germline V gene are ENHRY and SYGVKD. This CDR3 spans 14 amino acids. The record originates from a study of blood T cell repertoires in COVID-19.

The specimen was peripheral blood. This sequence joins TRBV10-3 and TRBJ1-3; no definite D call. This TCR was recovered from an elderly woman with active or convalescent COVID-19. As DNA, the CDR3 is TGTGCCATCAGTGACCGGGGAACCTCGGACACCATATATTTT. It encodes CAISDRGTSDTIYF.